This T cell receptor (beta chain) was retrieved from a study of cytomegalovirus exposure and HLA in healthy donors. The study's findings and limits: In a later analysis, TCR beta V- and J-gene trimming was associated with a missense DCLRE1C variant.

Concerning this clone itself: Its antigen remains unknown.

The PCR employed 60 Vbeta primers together with 13 Jbeta primers. Generated by immunoSEQ multiplex PCR, the TCRdb table keeps only in-frame clones and is missing some. Among about 130,000 clones, around three quarters were seen once, and the ten largest hold over 2.5%. This clonotype was sampled from a woman aged 45-65 years in good health and CMV-seronegative. The sample consisted of PBMCs.

This CDR3 reads CASSDAAGGPYEQYF. DNA of the CDR3: TGTGCCAGCAGTGATGCTGCGGGAGGGCCCTACGAGCAGTACTTC. V usage is TRBV2 and J usage is TRBJ2-5; 9 bases map to TRBD2. The DNA end favors TRBJ2-7, so the J call may be wrong. Germline CDR1 reads SNHLY; CDR2 reads FYNNEI. The length of the CDR3 is 15 residues.